This is a list of T cell receptor beta chains from one sample in a study of blood T cell repertoires in COVID-19. The data were produced by immunoSEQ multiplex PCR, yet TCRdb's version contains in-frame clones alone and is incomplete. This table holds about 43,000 clones, 86% found once. The material sequenced was peripheral blood. Receptors were obtained from a human donor in a cohort sampled during active COVID-19. CDR3s include the opening cysteine and the closing phenylalanine or tryptophan. The order of the fields is V gene, J gene, D gene, CDR3 protein, CDR3 DNA. The D gene is left open where the match is weak.

V: TRBV27
J: TRBJ2-5
D: TRBD1
CDR3: CASSPLDRVVETQYF
DNA: TGTGCCAGCAGTCCTCTGGACAGGGTTGTAGAGACCCAGTACTTC

V: TRBV5-4
J: TRBJ2-4
D: TRBD1
CDR3: CASTPGQGARENIQYF
DNA: TGTGCCAGCACCCCGGGTCAGGGGGCCAGGGAAAACATTCAGTACTTC

V: TRBV9
J: TRBJ1-1
D: TRBD1
CDR3: CASSHRTGFENTEAFF
DNA: TGTGCCAGCAGCCACCGGACAGGGTTCGAGAACACTGAAGCTTTCTTT

V: TRBV7-8
J: TRBJ2-3
D: TRBD1
CDR3: CASSPQGADTQYF
DNA: TGTGCCAGCAGCCCCCAGGGGGCAGATACGCAGTATTTT

V: TRBV4-2
J: TRBJ1-5
D: NA
CDR3: CASSQLTGNQPQHF
DNA: TGTGCCAGCAGCCAATTAACAGGGAATCAGCCCCAGCATTTT

V: TRBV30
J: TRBJ1-2
D: NA
CDR3: CAWSPTAGGRYGYTF
DNA: TGTGCCTGGAGTCCCACGGCGGGGGGCCGCTATGGCTACACCTTC

V: TRBV4-3
J: TRBJ1-2
D: NA
CDR3: CASSPGDRLNYGYTF
DNA: TGCGCCAGCAGCCCAGGAGACAGGCTGAACTATGGCTACACCTTC

V: TRBV9
J: TRBJ1-4
D: NA
CDR3: CASSVAGASTNEKLFF
DNA: TGTGCCAGCAGCGTAGCAGGGGCCTCAACTAATGAAAAACTGTTTTTT

V: TRBV7-2
J: TRBJ2-7
D: TRBD1
CDR3: CASSSQLLTGSDEQYF
DNA: TGTGCCAGCAGCTCCCAACTACTGACAGGGTCGGACGAGCAGTACTTC

V: TRBV2
J: TRBJ1-5
D: NA
CDR3: CASSESPRQPQHF
DNA: TGTGCCAGCAGTGAATCCCCGAGGCAGCCCCAGCATTTT

V: TRBV2
J: TRBJ2-5
D: NA
CDR3: CASSPSPQGTQYF
DNA: TGTGCCAGCAGCCCCAGCCCCCAGGGGACCCAGTACTTC

V: TRBV28
J: TRBJ1-2
D: TRBD1
CDR3: CASSSPQGITAYGYTF
DNA: TGTGCCAGCAGTTCTCCACAGGGGATTACGGCCTATGGCTACACCTTC

V: TRBV9
J: TRBJ1-1
D: NA
CDR3: CASSPGHTNTEAFF
DNA: TGTGCCAGCAGCCCCGGACACACGAACACTGAAGCTTTCTTT

V: TRBV4-1
J: TRBJ1-3
D: NA
CDR3: CASSQDRGGGNTIYF
DNA: TGCGCCAGCAGCCAAGATCGGGGAGGTGGAAACACCATATATTTT

V: TRBV5-1
J: TRBJ1-4
D: NA
CDR3: CASSLDPGNEKLFF
DNA: TGCGCCAGCAGCTTGGACCCGGGTAATGAAAAACTGTTTTTT

V: TRBV18
J: TRBJ2-1
D: NA
CDR3: CASSPLGLLLYNEQFF
DNA: TGTGCCAGCTCACCCCTAGGACTACTACTCTACAATGAGCAGTTCTTC

V: TRBV10-3
J: TRBJ2-7
D: TRBD2
CDR3: CAISDPRGRSYEQYF
DNA: TGTGCCATCAGTGACCCGCGGGGGAGATCCTACGAGCAGTACTTC

V: TRBV4-2
J: TRBJ2-1
D: TRBD2
CDR3: CASSQEGSTSVRFGYNEQFF
DNA: TGTGCCAGCAGCCAAGAAGGATCCACTAGCGTACGCTTCGGCTACAATGAGCAGTTCTTC

V: TRBV6-6
J: TRBJ1-6
D: NA
CDR3: CASSYSGGRALHF
DNA: TGTGCCAGCAGTTACTCGGGGGGTCGGGCCCTCCACTTT

V: TRBV4-1
J: TRBJ2-3
D: TRBD1
CDR3: CASSPPGSTGYTQYF
DNA: TGCGCCAGCAGCCCCCCCGGCTCGACAGGGTATACGCAGTATTTT

V: TRBV2
J: TRBJ2-1
D: NA
CDR3: CASTQGPQFF
DNA: TGTGCCAGCACGCAGGGTCCGCAGTTCTTC